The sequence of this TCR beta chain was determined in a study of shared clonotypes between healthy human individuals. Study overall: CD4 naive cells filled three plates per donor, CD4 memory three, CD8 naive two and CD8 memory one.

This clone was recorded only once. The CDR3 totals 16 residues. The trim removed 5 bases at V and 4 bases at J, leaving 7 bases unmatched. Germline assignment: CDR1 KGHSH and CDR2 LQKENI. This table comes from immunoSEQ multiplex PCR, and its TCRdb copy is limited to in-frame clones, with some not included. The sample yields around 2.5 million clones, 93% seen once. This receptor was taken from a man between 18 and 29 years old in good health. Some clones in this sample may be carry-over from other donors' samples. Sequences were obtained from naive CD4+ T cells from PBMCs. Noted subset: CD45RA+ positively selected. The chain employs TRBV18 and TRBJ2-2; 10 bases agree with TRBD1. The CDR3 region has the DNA TGTGCCAGCTCAATTTGGACAGGGGGTCTCACCGGGGAGCTGTTTTTT. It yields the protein CASSIWTGGLTGELFF.